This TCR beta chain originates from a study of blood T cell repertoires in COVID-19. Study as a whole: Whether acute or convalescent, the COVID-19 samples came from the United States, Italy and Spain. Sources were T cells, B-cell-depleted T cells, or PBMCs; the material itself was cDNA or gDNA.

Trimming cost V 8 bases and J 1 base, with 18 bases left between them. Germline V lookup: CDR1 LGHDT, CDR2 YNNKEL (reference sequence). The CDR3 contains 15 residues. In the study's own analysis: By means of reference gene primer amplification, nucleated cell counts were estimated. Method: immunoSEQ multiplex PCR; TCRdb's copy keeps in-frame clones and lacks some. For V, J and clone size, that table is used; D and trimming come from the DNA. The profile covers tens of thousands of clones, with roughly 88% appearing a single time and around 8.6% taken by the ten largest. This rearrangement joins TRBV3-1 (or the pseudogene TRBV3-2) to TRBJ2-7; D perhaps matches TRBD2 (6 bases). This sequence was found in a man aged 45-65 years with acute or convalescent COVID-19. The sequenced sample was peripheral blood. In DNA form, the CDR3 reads TGTGCCAGCGGACCGGGACTTCTTCCTTCCTACGAGCAGTACTTC. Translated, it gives CASGPGLLPSYEQYF.